The 14 T cell receptor beta chains given below trace back to one sample, sequenced in a study of blood T cell repertoires in COVID-19. TCRdb's table, derived via immunoSEQ multiplex PCR, lists solely in-frame clones and lacks some. This sample has 200,000 to 250,000 clones, with around 85% found just once. Sequenced input: peripheral blood. These receptors were collected from a woman between 65 and 79 years old with COVID-19, enrolled during active disease.

The chain joins TRBV19 to TRBJ1-3; D uncertain. This CDR3 spans 17 amino acids. V lost 7 bases and J 0 bases, leaving 19 bases between the germline ends. Germline V gives CDR1 LNHDA, CDR2 SQIVND (reference sequence). This chain's CDR3 is CASMFSRRLSSGNTIYF. CDR3 bases: TGTGCCAGTATGTTCTCCAGGCGTCTGAGCTCTGGAAACACCATATATTTT.

This chain uses TRBV5-6 with TRBJ2-7; D is possibly TRBD1 (5 bases). CDR3 length: 14 residues. V lost 2 bases and J lost 4, with 13 bases in between. Looked up from germline, CDR1 is SGHDT and CDR2 is YYEEEE. The CDR3 DNA sequence: TGTGCCAGCAGCTTATATGGGCAGGGATACGAGCAGTACTTC. It yields the protein CASSLYGQGYEQYF.

This chain connects TRBV2 to TRBJ1-2, with D perhaps matching TRBD1 (6 bases). This CDR3 is built from 13 residues. V lost 5 bases to trimming and J lost 4 bases, with 11 bases between them. Germline assignment: CDR1 SNHLY and CDR2 FYNNEI. CDR3 coding DNA: TGTGCCAGCAGTCCCCCGGACAGCTATGGCTACACCTTC. Protein product: CASSPPDSYGYTF. Full variable domain (outside the CDR3, taken from reference TRBV2 and TRBJ1-2): EPEVTQTPSHQVTQMGQEVILRCVPISNHLYFYWYRQILGQKVEFLVSFYNNEISEKSEIFDDQFSVERPDGSNFTLKIRSTKLEDSAMYFCASSPPDSYGYTFGSGTRLTVV.

Regarding this clone: Distinct nucleotide sequences in the sample also encode this CDR3. V usage is TRBV7-2 and J usage is TRBJ1-5; D may be TRBD1 (5 bases). V was cut by 5 bases and J by 7 bases, with 12 bases left in between. CDR1 is SGHTA and CDR2 is FQGNSA in the germline V gene. There are 13 residues in the CDR3. The CDR3 nucleotides are TGTGCCAGCAGCCTTGACAGTAACCAGCCCCAGCATTTT. This codes for CASSLDSNQPQHF.

J is TRBJ1-1 and V is TRBV11-2; the D is unclear. This CDR3 has 11 amino acids. Trimming took off 5 bases at V and 6 bases at J, with 7 bases between the two ends. Germline assignment: CDR1 SGHAT and CDR2 FQNNGV. This CDR3 reads CASSPISEAFF. CDR3 coding DNA: TGTGCCAGCAGCCCCATTTCTGAAGCTTTCTTT. Using reference TRBV11-2 and TRBJ1-1 for the parts outside the CDR3, the full variable domain is EAGVAQSPRYKIIEKRQSVAFWCNPISGHATLYWYQQILGQGPKLLIQFQNNGVVDDSQLPKDRFSAERLKGVDSTLKIQPAKLEDSAVYLCASSPISEAFFGQGTRLTVV.

This chain joins TRBV6-5 and TRBJ2-5; D is uncertain. V was trimmed by 5 bases and J by 9 bases, leaving 19 bases between them. Germline V gene lookup returns CDR1 MNHEY and CDR2 SVGAGI. CDR3 length: 14 amino acids. This chain's CDR3 is CASSPFGQEMAQYF. In DNA form, the CDR3 reads TGTGCCAGCAGTCCCTTTGGGCAAGAGATGGCCCAGTACTTC.

This clone was recorded only once. The chain links TRBV6-5 to TRBJ1-2; 7 nucleotides line up with TRBD1. Trimming cost V 5 bases and J 3 bases; bases outside gene matches: 6. The CDR3 sequence is 14 residues long. Germline lookup yields CDR1 MNHEY and CDR2 SVGAGI. The CDR3: CASSTGERYYGYTF. The CDR3 bases are TGTGCCAGCAGTACAGGGGAACGCTACTATGGCTACACCTTC.

This rearrangement joins TRBV5-8 to TRBJ2-1; TRBD2 might be the D (7 bases). V was cut by 1 base and J by 4 bases, with 12 bases left in between. CDR1 and CDR2 (germline): SGHTS, YDEGEE. This CDR3 has 15 residues. This CDR3 is CASSLRGGTYNEQFF. In DNA, the CDR3 is TGTGCCAGCAGCTTGAGGGGGGGTACTTACAATGAGCAGTTCTTC.

This clone showed up just once. The chain employs TRBV18 and TRBJ1-2, with D tentatively TRBD1 (6 bases). The CDR3 sequence is 14 residues long. V was cut by 6 bases and J by 6 bases, with 17 bases left in between. The V gene's germline CDR1 is KGHSH and CDR2 LQKENI. CDR3 sequence: CASSQQRQEDGYTF. In DNA, the CDR3 is TGTGCCAGCTCCCAACAAAGACAGGAAGATGGCTACACCTTC.

This chain links TRBV5-6 with TRBJ1-5; no clear D. V was cut by 4 bases and J by 6 bases, with 14 bases left in between. Germline V CDR1 and CDR2: SGHDT, YYEEEE. The CDR3 contains 14 residues. The CDR3 spells CASSRRDFGQPQHF. The CDR3 DNA reads TGTGCCAGCAGCCGGCGGGATTTCGGTCAGCCCCAGCATTTT.

The J gene is TRBJ1-6, the V gene TRBV11-2, with D maybe TRBD1 (5 bases). Deletions cut 0 bases from V and 9 bases from J, with 12 bases between. The CDR3 contains 15 residues. The germline CDR1 and CDR2 sequences are SGHAT and FQNNGV. The CDR3 here is CASSLDGTKGSPLHF. The CDR3 DNA sequence: TGTGCCAGCAGCTTAGACGGGACTAAGGGTTCACCCCTCCACTTT. The entire variable domain, with the rest obtained from reference TRBV11-2 and TRBJ1-6, is as follows: EAGVAQSPRYKIIEKRQSVAFWCNPISGHATLYWYQQILGQGPKLLIQFQNNGVVDDSQLPKDRFSAERLKGVDSTLKIQPAKLEDSAVYLCASSLDGTKGSPLHFGNGTRLTVT.

This chain connects TRBV6-2 or TRBV6-3 to TRBJ1-4; 8 bases match TRBD1. The CDR3 has 17 amino acids. V lost 0 bases, J lost 8 bases, and 11 bases stayed unmatched. Looked up from germline, CDR1 is MNHEY and CDR2 is SVGEGT. Here the CDR3 DNA reads TGTGCCAGCAGTTACTCCCGCGACAGGGGCTCCCCCGAAAAACTGTTTTTT. Protein: CASSYSRDRGSPEKLFF.

This chain joins TRBV3-1 (or the pseudogene TRBV3-2) and TRBJ2-7; maybe TRBD1 (5 bases). CDR1 and CDR2 from the germline V gene are LGHDT and YNNKEL (reference sequence). V was trimmed by 3 bases and J by 3 bases, leaving 9 bases between them. This CDR3 has 13 amino acids. The CDR3 DNA follows: TGTGCCAGCAGCCATCCCCAGGGCTACGAGCAGTACTTC. This encodes CASSHPQGYEQYF.

The V call is TRBV11-3, the J call TRBJ1-3; 7 bases are a match to TRBD1. The CDR3 loop spans 17 amino acids. Germline values: CDR1 SGHNT, CDR2 YENEEA. The V and J ends lost 0 bases and 0 bases, in that order; junction bases with no gene match: 5. CDR3 amino acids: CASSLDRDRYSGNTIYF. CDR3 DNA sequence: TGTGCCAGCAGCTTAGATCGGGACAGATACTCTGGAAACACCATATATTTT.